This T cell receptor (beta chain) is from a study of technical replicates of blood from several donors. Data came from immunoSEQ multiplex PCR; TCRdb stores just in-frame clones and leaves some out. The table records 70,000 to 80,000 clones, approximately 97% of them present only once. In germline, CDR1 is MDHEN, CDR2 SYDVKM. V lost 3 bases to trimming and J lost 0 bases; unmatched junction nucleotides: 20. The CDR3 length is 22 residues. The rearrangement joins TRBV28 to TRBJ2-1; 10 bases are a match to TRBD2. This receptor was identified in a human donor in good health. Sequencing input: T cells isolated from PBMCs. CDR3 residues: CASSFWKLSGRGSESSYNEQFF. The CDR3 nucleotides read TGTGCCAGCAGTTTTTGGAAACTGAGCGGGAGGGGGTCGGAGAGCTCCTACAATGAGCAGTTCTTC.